The source of this T cell receptor (beta chain) is a study of blood T cells in healthy people across ages. Primed by a sample-barcoded 5' primer and a J-beta primer mix, a second PCR proceeded for roughly 6 to 12 cycles. Via MiXCR, TCRdb re-called the 5' RACE reads, giving one row per CDR3 protein. The sample yields about 810,000 distinct CDR3 sequences, around 36% seen once. The CDR3 is 14 amino acids. Germline V gene lookup returns CDR1 WNHNN and CDR2 SYGVQD (reference sequence). V lost 4 bases and J lost 2, with 11 bases in between. Sequenced sample: blood. The source of this sequence is a man aged 18 to 29 in good health. The chain recombines TRBV10-1 with TRBJ1-2; D is unclear. CDR3 protein: CASSAAGRNYGYTF. CDR3 DNA sequence: TGCGCCAGCAGTGCCGCAGGACGAAACTATGGCTACACCTTC.